This T cell receptor (beta chain) was obtained from a study of cytomegalovirus exposure and HLA in healthy donors. PCR was performed using 60 Vbeta and 13 Jbeta primers. The data were produced by immunoSEQ multiplex PCR, yet TCRdb's version contains in-frame clones alone and is incomplete. Of around 110,000 clones listed, roughly 70% are singletons. CDR3 length equals 16 residues. CDR1 and CDR2 from the germline V gene are LNHDA and SQIVND (reference sequence). Trimming cost V 7 bases and J 4 bases, with 20 bases left between them. This clone appeared a single time. The sequence came from a woman aged 40-49 years in good health and CMV-seropositive. The J gene is TRBJ1-3, the V gene TRBV19; unclear D gene. Sample: PBMCs. CDR3 sequence (DNA): TGTGCCAGTACGCCCCGGTATTCGCTCTGGGGAAACACCATATATTTT. This translates into CASTPRYSLWGNTIYF. Drawing the rest from reference TRBV19 and TRBJ1-3, the complete variable domain is DGGITQSPKYLFRKEGQNVTLSCEQNLNHDAMYWYRQDPGQGLRLIYYSQIVNDFQKGDIAEGYSVSREKKESFPLTVTSAQKNPTAFYLCASTPRYSLWGNTIYFGEGSWLTVV.